Below, 23 T cell receptor beta chains from the same sample are listed, as sequenced in a study of blood T cell repertoires in COVID-19 (dated by TCRdb to about 2020). Libraries were built with the immunoSEQ multiplex PCR assay. The clones in this table, taken by TCRdb from immuneACCESS, are in-frame only. Not every clone is retained; where verified, under half of the shortfall comes from an unresolved V gene, and the cause of the rest is unknown. Recorded for this sample are around 480,000 clones; roughly 87% of them occurred a single time. The ten largest clones add up to roughly 0.7% of the sample. Material: PBMCs or T cells enriched from blood (not recorded which). These receptors came from a woman under 30 who had recovered from COVID-19.

The chain recombines TRBV4-1 with TRBJ2-5; D ambiguous. From germline, CDR1 is MGHRA and CDR2 YSYEKL. The CDR3 is 13 amino acids. Deletions cut 1 base from V and 4 bases from J, with 7 bases between. This chain's CDR3 is CASSQGPLETQYF. CDR3 DNA: TGCGCCAGCAGCCAAGGGCCTTTAGAGACCCAGTACTTC.

This sequence joins TRBV30 and TRBJ1-2; D gene uncertain. The CDR3 is 11 amino acids. The V gene's germline CDR1 is GTSNPN and CDR2 SVGIG (reference sequence). The CDR3 nucleotides read TGTGACGCTAGAAAGGGAGATGGCTACACCTTC. Encoded protein: CDARKGDGYTF.

The V and J genes are TRBV6-5 and TRBJ1-1; 7 bases match TRBD1. V lost 6 bases, J lost 5 bases, and 9 bases stayed unmatched. The germline gives CDR1 MNHEY, CDR2 SVGAGI. CDR3 length: 14 amino acids. The CDR3 nucleotides read TGTGCCAGCAGCGAGACAGGGAAGCTGACTGAAGCTTTCTTT. This encodes CASSETGKLTEAFF.

This clone was detected only a few times. The chain recombines TRBV19 with TRBJ1-2; D may be TRBD1 (5 bases). The CDR3 covers 12 residues. V was shortened by 3 bases and J by 4 bases, with 6 bases between the two germline ends. Germline-derived CDR1 and CDR2 are LNHDA and SQIVND (reference sequence). In nucleotides, the CDR3 is TGTGCCAGTAGTATGCAGGGCTATGGCTACACCTTC. It is translated as CASSMQGYGYTF.

This clone was detected only once. The chain is built from TRBV11-2 and TRBJ2-1; 7 nucleotides line up with TRBD2. V lost 3 bases and J lost 2; bases outside the gene matches: 1. Germline V gene data show CDR1 as SGHAT and CDR2 as FQNNGV. This CDR3 contains 14 residues. CDR3 protein: CASSLAGAYNEQFF. DNA for the CDR3: TGTGCCAGCAGCTTGGCGGGGGCCTACAATGAGCAGTTCTTC.

The rearrangement joins TRBV10-3 to TRBJ1-6; maybe TRBD1 (5 bases). CDR1 is ENHRY, CDR2 SYGVKD, per germline. The ends were cut back, 6 bases at V and 8 bases at J, with 14 bases in the middle. This CDR3 is 14 amino acids long. The CDR3 DNA is TGTGCCATCAGACGGGACCGGGAGGATTCACCCCTCCACTTT. The encoded protein is CAIRRDREDSPLHF.

This sequence joins TRBV28 and TRBJ1-4; TRBD1 agrees at 7 bases. Trimming removed 5 bases from V and 2 bases from J; junction bases left unmatched: 8. Germline values: CDR1 MDHEN, CDR2 SYDVKM. CDR3 length: 16 residues. The CDR3 here is CASSPPTGDTNEKLFF. The CDR3 DNA sequence: TGTGCCAGCAGTCCTCCTACAGGGGATACTAATGAAAAACTGTTTTTT. Full variable domain (remainder filled in from reference TRBV28 and TRBJ1-4): DVKVTQSSRYLVKRTGEKVFLECVQDMDHENMFWYRQDPGLGLRLIYFSYDVKMKEKGDIPEGYSVSREKKERFSLILESASTNQTSMYLCASSPPTGDTNEKLFFGSGTQLSVL.

This clone appeared a few times. CDR3: CASSSLDTTGEANTQYF. Written as DNA, the CDR3 is TGCGCCAGCAGCTCCCTAGATACGACAGGGGAGGCCAATACGCAGTATTTT. This chain links TRBV5-1 with TRBJ2-3; 8 bases fit TRBD1. CDR3 length: 17 residues. The germline V gene has CDR1 SGHRS and CDR2 YFSETQ. V trimming: 3 bases; J trimming: 7 bases; junction bases outside the gene matches: 16.

This CDR3 is CASSSLRLQILSGANVLTF. The CDR3 DNA reads as TGTGCCAGCAGCTCACTTAGACTGCAAATACTCTCTGGGGCCAACGTCCTGACTTTC. The chain carries TRBV11-2 and TRBJ2-6; D gene unclear. CDR3 length equals 19 residues. From germline, CDR1 is SGHAT and CDR2 FQNNGV. Trimming took off 4 bases at V and 0 bases at J, with 19 bases between the two ends. Complete variable domain (other parts from reference TRBV11-2 and TRBJ2-6): EAGVAQSPRYKIIEKRQSVAFWCNPISGHATLYWYQQILGQGPKLLIQFQNNGVVDDSQLPKDRFSAERLKGVDSTLKIQPAKLEDSAVYLCASSSLRLQILSGANVLTFGAGSRLTVL.

The chain recombines TRBV6-5 with TRBJ1-2; tentatively, D is TRBD1 (5 bases). The CDR3 is 14 amino acids. Germline CDR1 MNHEY, CDR2 SVGAGI. Trimming stripped 5 bases from V and 4 bases from J, with 14 bases between. CDR3 amino acids: CASSRAPGVYGYTF. In nucleotides, the CDR3 is TGTGCCAGCAGTCGGGCGCCGGGGGTCTATGGCTACACCTTC.

The V gene is TRBV19, the J gene TRBJ1-4; the match to TRBD1 covers 9 bases. The germline V gene encodes CDR1 LNHDA and CDR2 SQIVND (reference sequence). This CDR3 spans 14 amino acids. J lost 8 bases, V lost 3 bases, and 4 bases had no gene match. Here the CDR3 reads CASSIGQGSEKLFF. As DNA, the CDR3 is TGTGCCAGTAGTATCGGACAGGGGAGCGAAAAACTGTTTTTT.

This clone appeared a few times. CDR3 sequence (DNA): TGTGCCAGCAGCCAAGGTCTAGGGGCTGAAGAGACCCAGTACTTC. Its translation is CASSQGLGAEETQYF. The rearrangement uses TRBV3-1 (or the pseudogene TRBV3-2) and TRBJ2-5, with D perhaps TRBD1 (5 bases). V was clipped by 1 base and J by 3 bases, with 12 bases between them. The CDR3 covers 15 residues. The germline V gene has CDR1 LGHDT and CDR2 YNNKEL (reference sequence).

This clone was observed once. The chain is built from TRBV18 and TRBJ1-1; tentative D call: TRBD1 (6 bases). The CDR3 is 16 amino acids. The germline gives CDR1 KGHSH, CDR2 LQKENI. Trimming shortened V by 1 base and J by 5 bases, and 17 bases separated the two germline ends. CDR3 coding DNA: TGTGCCAGCTCACCACTTACAGGGAAGGTTGGGACTGAAGCTTTCTTT. Translated, it gives CASSPLTGKVGTEAFF.

This clone was detected only once. The CDR3 coding sequence is TGTGCCAGCAGCCTCTCCAGGGGTAACACTGAAGCTTTCTTT. Translation gives CASSLSRGNTEAFF. V is TRBV3-1 (or the pseudogene TRBV3-2) and J is TRBJ1-1, with D possibly matching TRBD1 (6 bases). Per germline, CDR1 LGHDT and CDR2 YNNKEL (reference sequence). Trimming removed 4 bases at V and 2 bases at J, with 11 bases between. CDR3 length: 14 residues.

The genes are TRBV6-1 and TRBJ2-5, with 9 bases identical to TRBD1. Germline CDR1 MNHNS, CDR2 SASEGT. The CDR3 consists of 17 residues. Losses at the gene ends were 3 bases for V and 4 bases for J; bases not matched to a gene: 12. The CDR3 DNA sequence: TGTGCCAGCAGTGAGTCGTCAGGGGGACAGGGAGGAGAGACCCAGTACTTC. Its protein is CASSESSGGQGGETQYF.

The chain joins TRBV5-6 to TRBJ1-1; D might be TRBD1 (6 bases). The V and J ends lost 2 bases and 1 base respectively, with 12 bases between them. This CDR3 spans 15 amino acids. Germline V gene data show CDR1 as SGHDT and CDR2 as YYEEEE. For the CDR3, the DNA is TGTGCCAGCAGCTTCCTGAACAGGGCGAACACTGAAGCTTTCTTT. Translating gives CASSFLNRANTEAFF.

The chain employs TRBV6-5 and TRBJ2-5, with D possibly TRBD2 on 5 matching bases. In germline, CDR1 is MNHEY, CDR2 SVGAGI. V lost 0 bases and J lost 4, with 12 bases in between. The CDR3 has 15 amino acids. CDR3 coding DNA: TGTGCCAGCAGTTACTCGAACCTAGCTCGAGAGACCCAGTACTTC. The encoded protein is CASSYSNLARETQYF.

V gene TRBV4-1 combines with J gene TRBJ2-7; D possibly corresponds to TRBD1 (5 bases). Germline-derived CDR1 and CDR2 are MGHRA and YSYEKL. The CDR3 totals 18 residues. V was clipped by 0 bases and J by 6 bases, with 24 bases between them. The DNA for the CDR3 is TGCGCCAGCAGCCAAGAACCCTTAGGTAGGGCCTGGCAGGGCGAGCAGTACTTC. The encoded protein is CASSQEPLGRAWQGEQYF.

The rearrangement joins TRBV12-3 or TRBV12-4 to TRBJ1-1; maybe TRBD1 (6 bases). V shed 8 bases and J shed 5 bases, with 15 bases lying between them. CDR3 size: 13 residues. This CDR3 reads CASGRGGTTEAFF. CDR3 nucleotide sequence: TGTGCCAGCGGGAGGGGGGGCACTACTGAAGCTTTCTTT.

The V gene is TRBV4-1, the J gene TRBJ1-2; TRBD1 might be the D (6 bases). The V end lost 0 bases, the J end lost 12 bases, and 20 bases lay between the germline ends. The CDR3 runs to 15 residues. Germline CDR1 is MGHRA and CDR2 is YSYEKL. This CDR3 reads CASSQEPVSGQGNTF. The CDR3 nucleotides are TGCGCCAGCAGCCAAGAGCCGGTCTCCGGTCAGGGGAACACCTTC.

The rearrangement uses TRBV4-1 and TRBJ1-1, with D possibly matching TRBD1 (6 bases). Germline V gene lookup returns CDR1 MGHRA and CDR2 YSYEKL. Trimming took off 6 bases at V and 5 bases at J, with 10 bases between the two ends. The CDR3 consists of 12 residues. CDR3 sequence reads: CASRAGDTEAFF. DNA for the CDR3: TGCGCCAGCAGGGCAGGGGATACTGAAGCTTTCTTT.

The chain recombines TRBV11-2 with TRBJ1-1, with TRBD1 matching 9 bases. Germline V gives CDR1 SGHAT, CDR2 FQNNGV. J gave up 5 bases and V 2 bases, and 3 bases lay outside the gene matches. The CDR3 is 14 residues long. CDR3 coding DNA: TGTGCCAGCAGCTTACCAGGACAGGGGACTGAAGCTTTCTTT. It encodes CASSLPGQGTEAFF. The whole variable domain, remainder taken from reference TRBV11-2 and TRBJ1-1, is EAGVAQSPRYKIIEKRQSVAFWCNPISGHATLYWYQQILGQGPKLLIQFQNNGVVDDSQLPKDRFSAERLKGVDSTLKIQPAKLEDSAVYLCASSLPGQGTEAFFGQGTRLTVV.

This clone has only one observation. The chain links TRBV5-5 to TRBJ2-7; 9 bases are a match to TRBD1. The V gene's germline CDR1 is SGHKS and CDR2 YYEKEE (reference sequence). The CDR3 is 14 residues long. The V and J ends lost 2 bases and 4 bases, in that order; junction bases with no gene match: 4. This CDR3 reads CASSLQGAEYEQYF. The DNA for the CDR3 is TGTGCCAGCAGCTTACAGGGGGCGGAGTACGAGCAGTACTTC.